This is a list of T cell receptor beta chains from one sample in a study of T cell responses to AZD1222 COVID-19 vaccine. Sequencing used immunoSEQ multiplex PCR; TCRdb keeps in-frame clones, though not all of them. Counted here are roughly 150,000 clones, 90% occurring once; the ten biggest clones make up 1.8%. This sample comprised peripheral blood, obtained on day 0 of AZD1222 vaccination. These receptors were collected from an adult in good health. Both conserved end residues are part of each CDR3. D genes are given only for firm matches. Clone size is given for some rows only: seen once, a few or many times, or a class if the clone is expanded.

d_call j_call clone_size v_call cdr3_nt cdr3_aa
NA TRBJ1-1 NA TRBV9 TGTGCCAGCAGCGTAAACCCGCCGGGGTTGGGCACTGAAGCTTTCTTT CASSVNPPGLGTEAFF
NA TRBJ2-2 NA TRBV4-1 TGCGCCAGCAGCCAAGACCCGGGAGTCAACACCGGGGAGCTGTTTTTT CASSQDPGVNTGELFF
NA TRBJ1-1 NA TRBV18 TGTGCCAGCTCAGGCATGTGGGGGAGGGACGCTGAAGCTTTCTTT CASSGMWGRDAEAFF
NA TRBJ1-4 once TRBV28 TGTGCCAGCAGTTTTATAGCAGGCGTAGCAACTAATGAAAAACTGTTTTTT CASSFIAGVATNEKLFF
TRBD1 TRBJ2-3 NA TRBV25-1 TGTGCCAGCGGACGGGACAGGGTAGGAACAGATACGCAGTATTTT CASGRDRVGTDTQYF
TRBD2 TRBJ2-7 NA TRBV5-4 TGTGCCAGCAGCCGTGGGACTAGCGGGAGGAGGGAGCAGTACTTC CASSRGTSGRREQYF
NA TRBJ1-1 NA TRBV28 TGTGCCAGCAGTATCCATACAGGAGGCGGAATAGCTTTCTTT CASSIHTGGGIAFF
TRBD1 TRBJ1-2 NA TRBV6-5 TGTGCCAGCAGTTCCTGGGACAGGGACTATGGCTACACCTTC CASSSWDRDYGYTF
TRBD1 TRBJ2-1 NA TRBV6-6 TGTGCCAGCAGTTACTCAGGGGGCGCGTCCAATGAGCAGTTCTTC CASSYSGGASNEQFF
NA TRBJ1-6 NA TRBV28 TGTGCCAGCAGTGTCAGCGCTAATTCACCCCTCCACTTT CASSVSANSPLHF
TRBD1 TRBJ1-3 NA TRBV29-1 TGCAGCGTCAAATGGACAGGGACAGACACCATATATTTT CSVKWTGTDTIYF
TRBD2 TRBJ2-3 NA TRBV5-3 TGTGCCAGAAGCACACGGACTAGCGGGAGGATACGCACAGATACGCAGTATTTT CARSTRTSGRIRTDTQYF
NA TRBJ2-1 NA TRBV6-2/TRBV6-3 TGTGCCAGCAGTTACCCCCCTAGAGTAGTCTCCTACAATGAGCAGTTCTTC CASSYPPRVVSYNEQFF
NA TRBJ2-5 NA TRBV10-3 TGTGCCATCACGGGCAGCCTCCAAGAGACCCAGTACTTC CAITGSLQETQYF
TRBD1 TRBJ1-2 NA TRBV6-5 TGTGCCAGCAGTCCCAGAGACAGGGCGGACTATGGCTACACCTTC CASSPRDRADYGYTF
TRBD1 TRBJ2-1 NA TRBV9 TGTGCCAGCACCATCGGACAGGGGCGTCCCTACAATGAGCAGTTCTTC CASTIGQGRPYNEQFF
TRBD2 TRBJ2-2 NA TRBV5-1 TGCGCCAGCAGCTTGGCCCTAGCGGGAGAGGTCGGGGAGCTGTTTTTT CASSLALAGEVGELFF
TRBD1 TRBJ1-4 NA TRBV6-5 TGTGCCAGCAGTTACGCGTATGGGACAGGGGAAAAACTGTTTTTT CASSYAYGTGEKLFF
NA TRBJ1-1 NA TRBV7-9 TGTGCCGGGGGCTTGGGTACTGAAGCTTTCTTT CAGGLGTEAFF
TRBD1 TRBJ1-2 NA TRBV7-2 TGTGCCAGCAGCTTCGGGACAGGGAGTAACTATGGCTACACCTTC CASSFGTGSNYGYTF
NA TRBJ2-3 NA TRBV7-3 TGTGCCAGCAGCCGTCAGGTCACAGATACGCAGTATTTT CASSRQVTDTQYF
NA TRBJ2-7 NA TRBV5-8 TGTGCCAGCAGCTGGCTCCCCTCTATGAGGGAGCAGTACTTC CASSWLPSMREQYF
TRBD1 TRBJ1-1 NA TRBV9 TGTGCCAGCAGCGTAGAGGGGGCTAGCGACACTGAAGCTTTCTTT CASSVEGASDTEAFF
NA TRBJ2-7 once TRBV18 TGTGCCAGCTCACCACCGGGACTGTCGACCTACGAGCAGTACTTC CASSPPGLSTYEQYF
TRBD2 TRBJ2-3 NA TRBV6-4 TGTGCCAGCAGTGACTCGACTAGCGGGAGCACAGATACGCAGTATTTT CASSDSTSGSTDTQYF
NA TRBJ2-2 NA TRBV5-1 TGCGCCAGTACTTTTCTGGCGGGATCGAACACCGGGGAGCTGTTTTTT CASTFLAGSNTGELFF
NA TRBJ2-2 NA TRBV9 TGTGCCAGCAGCGTAGGAGAGCCCAACACCGGGGAGCTGTTTTTT CASSVGEPNTGELFF
NA TRBJ2-1 NA TRBV19 TGTGCCAGTAGTATATCAGGGGAGCAGTTCTTC CASSISGEQFF
TRBD1 TRBJ1-5 few TRBV6-6 TGTGCCAGCAGTCAAACAGGGGACAATCAGCCCCAGCATTTT CASSQTGDNQPQHF
TRBD2 TRBJ2-1 once TRBV7-2 TGTGCCAGCAGCTCATCTGGACTAGCGAGTTACTCCTACAATGAGCAGTTCTTC CASSSSGLASYSYNEQFF
TRBD1 TRBJ1-1 NA TRBV27 TGTGCCAGCAGTTTCCTCGACAGGGGCACTGAAGCTTTCTTT CASSFLDRGTEAFF
TRBD2 TRBJ2-1 NA TRBV5-6 TGTGCCAGCAGCTTACTAGCGGGAGCGGGAAATGAGCAGTTCTTC CASSLLAGAGNEQFF
NA TRBJ2-3 NA TRBV19 TGTGCCAGTTCGCAGTCACAGGTTAGCACAGATACGCAGTATTTT CASSQSQVSTDTQYF
NA TRBJ2-7 NA TRBV11-1 TGTGCCAGCAGCCCGCTTACTAGTTACGAGCAGTACTTC CASSPLTSYEQYF
NA TRBJ1-2 NA TRBV9 TGTGCCAGCCAGCGGGCAGTCTATGGCTACACCTTC CASQRAVYGYTF
TRBD1 TRBJ1-5 NA TRBV28 TGTGCCAGCACCCCGAACAGGGGCAACGGCAATCAGCCCCAGCATTTT CASTPNRGNGNQPQHF
NA TRBJ1-5 NA TRBV28 TGTGCCAGCAATTCACGTACAGGGTCGGTAAGCAATCAGCCCCAGCATTTT CASNSRTGSVSNQPQHF
NA TRBJ2-4 NA TRBV7-6 TGTGCCAGCAGCGGACGGGGCGCCCACCTACAGTTC CASSGRGAHLQF
NA TRBJ2-1 once TRBV7-6 TGTGCCAGCAGCTTAGGGGCGGGGTTCTACAATGAGCAGTTCTTC CASSLGAGFYNEQFF
NA TRBJ2-5 NA TRBV28 TGTGCCAGCAGTATCTTCCCCGGGCAGGGACAACAAGAGACCCAGTACTTC CASSIFPGQGQQETQYF
NA TRBJ2-7 few TRBV4-3 TGCGCCAGCAGCCAAGTGGGGACCGAAGGCGAGCAGTACTTC CASSQVGTEGEQYF
NA TRBJ2-1 NA TRBV28 TGTGCCAGCAGTTTACCTGATCGGCCCTACAATGAGCAGTTCTTC CASSLPDRPYNEQFF
TRBD1 TRBJ2-5 NA TRBV19 TGTGCCAGTAGTATGACAGGGAACCAAGAGACCCAGTACTTC CASSMTGNQETQYF
NA TRBJ2-1 NA TRBV28 TGTGCCAGCAGACTAACTAGCCCCAATGAGCAGTTCTTC CASRLTSPNEQFF
TRBD1 TRBJ2-2 NA TRBV19 TGTGCCAGTAGAGAATTTGGGACAGTGAACACCGGGGAGCTGTTTTTT CASREFGTVNTGELFF
TRBD1 TRBJ1-1 NA TRBV6-5 TGTGCCAGCAGTCTTACGACAGGGATTGAAGCTTTCTTT CASSLTTGIEAFF
NA TRBJ2-3 once TRBV2 TGTGCCAGCAGCCGGGGTACCACAGATACGCAGTATTTT CASSRGTTDTQYF
NA TRBJ2-3 NA TRBV7-6 TGTGCCAGCAGCCAGATTCGGGGGAGGTCCCCAGATACGCAGTATTTT CASSQIRGRSPDTQYF
NA TRBJ2-1 NA TRBV29-1 TGCAGCCTACGACGGGTCTACTCAAATGAGCAGTTCTTC CSLRRVYSNEQFF
NA TRBJ2-1 NA TRBV4-3 TGCGCCAGCAGCCAAGATCTGAGTGAGACTAGGAGTAATGAGCAGTTCTTC CASSQDLSETRSNEQFF
NA TRBJ1-4 NA TRBV7-9 TGTGCCAGCAGCGCTAGTCTGGCAGGAACTAATGAAAAACTGTTTTTT CASSASLAGTNEKLFF
NA TRBJ1-1 once TRBV29-1 TGCAGCGTTGGGGCGGGGCAGCGGAACACTGAAGCTTTCTTT CSVGAGQRNTEAFF
TRBD1 TRBJ2-7 few TRBV28 TGTGCCAGCAGTTTAGGGGACAGGGGGAGGGGCGAGCAGTACTTC CASSLGDRGRGEQYF
TRBD1 TRBJ1-6 NA TRBV15 TGTGCCACCAGCAGAGAGACAGGGGGTGACTATAATTCACCCCTCCACTTT CATSRETGGDYNSPLHF
NA TRBJ1-1 once TRBV10-3 TGTGCCATCAGGAAGAACACTGAAGCTTTCTTT CAIRKNTEAFF
NA TRBJ2-1 NA TRBV4-3 TGCGCCAGCAGCCAAGTTCTCGACTACAATGAGCAGTTCTTC CASSQVLDYNEQFF
NA TRBJ1-4 NA TRBV12-3/TRBV12-4 TGTGCCAGCAGTGCTTGGGGAAAACTGTTTTTT CASSAWGKLFF